Below, one TCR beta chain is given with its context. Its antigen is unidentified. The PCR employed 60 Vbeta primers together with 13 Jbeta primers. Here immunoSEQ multiplex PCR was the method, and the copy in TCRdb shows in-frame clones only, minus some. The sample includes around 80,000 clones, approximately 65% seen only once; the top ten take roughly 4%. The trim removed 5 bases at V and 0 bases at J, leaving 3 bases unmatched. This CDR3 has 15 amino acids. Germline loops: CDR1 LNHDA, CDR2 SQIVND (reference sequence). The data stem from a study of cytomegalovirus exposure and HLA in healthy donors. Broader study findings: It was likely that a cluster of highly shared sequence variants was a sequencing artifact. A later analysis found most CMV-associated TCR beta chains apparently HLA-restricted.

This chain uses TRBV19 with TRBJ2-1; 8 bases match TRBD2. The origin of this receptor is a male donor in good health and CMV-seropositive. Specimen: PBMCs. The CDR3 coding sequence is TGTGCCAGTAGTTCTCTAGCGGGCTCCTACAATGAGCAGTTCTTC. Protein product: CASSSLAGSYNEQFF.